Following are 24 T cell receptor beta chains from one sample sequenced in a study of T cell repertoires in cytomegalovirus infection. No cognate antigen is known for these TCRs. TCRdb itself ran the reads through MiXCR, one entry per CDR3 protein. The data hold around 430,000 distinct CDR3 sequences, with about 42% observed a single time. The source was cultured PBMCs, collected from culture after CMV antigen stimulation. The receptors were sampled from a human donor in good health (CMV status not recorded). Some clones in this sample may be carry-over from other donors' samples.

This clonotype was recorded at least ten times. The V call is TRBV7-8, the J call TRBJ2-7, with TRBD1 as a possible D gene (6 bases). The CDR3 covers 14 residues. The germline V gene has CDR1 SGHVS and CDR2 FQNEAQ. V was cut by 5 bases and J by 3 bases, with 14 bases left in between. The CDR3 sequence is CASSRYRENYEQYF. The CDR3 DNA reads as TGTGCCAGCAGCCGATACAGGGAGAACTACGAGCAGTACTTC.

This clonotype was counted a few times. The chain joins TRBV7-2 to TRBJ1-6, with unresolved D. CDR3 length: 15 amino acids. Germline-derived CDR1 and CDR2 are SGHTA and FQGNSA. V was pared by 0 bases and J by 0 bases, with 3 bases between. The chain's CDR3 is CASSLASSYNSPLHF. The CDR3 DNA is TGTGCCAGCAGCTTAGCTAGCTCCTATAATTCACCCCTCCACTTT.

The chain joins TRBV5-1 to TRBJ1-2; D may be TRBD1 (6 bases). There are 16 residues in the CDR3. Germline-derived CDR1 and CDR2 are SGHRS and YFSETQ. Trimming shortened V by 1 base and J by 7 bases, and 20 bases separated the two germline ends. The CDR3 is CASSLTFGGGSGGYTF. The CDR3 DNA reads TGCGCCAGCAGCTTGACCTTCGGGGGCGGTAGTGGTGGCTACACCTTC. The full variable domain, its missing parts supplied by reference TRBV5-1 and TRBJ1-2, is KAGVTQTPRYLIKTRGQQVTLSCSPISGHRSVSWYQQTPGQGLQFLFEYFSETQRNKGNFPGRFSGRQFSNSRSEMNVSTLELGDSALYLCASSLTFGGGSGGYTFGSGTRLTVV.

The genes are TRBV20-1 and TRBJ2-1; no firm D call. Looked up from germline, CDR1 is DFQATT and CDR2 is SNEGSKA (reference sequence). The length of the CDR3 is 14 residues. Trimming stripped 2 bases from V and 7 bases from J, with 15 bases between. Here the CDR3 reads CSARSSPGWNEQFF. The DNA for the CDR3 is TGCAGTGCTAGAAGTAGCCCCGGGTGGAATGAGCAGTTCTTC.

The chain recombines TRBV12-3 or TRBV12-4 with TRBJ2-2, with TRBD1 matching over 8 bases. This CDR3 spans 15 amino acids. After removal of 6 bases from V and 7 bases from J, the junction contained 10 bases not matched to a gene. CDR3 coding DNA: TGTGCCAGCAGCCCTGCCTCAGGGGGCAACGGGGAGCTGTTTTTT. This gives the protein CASSPASGGNGELFF.

This clonotype occurred a few times. The chain couples TRBV10-2 to TRBJ2-5; D may be TRBD1 (6 bases). This CDR3 has 13 amino acids. Trimming stripped 6 bases from V and 2 bases from J, with 10 bases between. CDR1 and CDR2 from the germline V gene are WSHSY and SAAADI. The CDR3 DNA is TGCGCCAGCAGACGGGACAATCAAGAGACCCAGTACTTC. Amino acids: CASRRDNQETQYF.

This chain's CDR3 is CASSLGGLTSGSYNEQFF. CDR3 sequence (DNA): TGTGCCAGCAGTTTAGGTGGTCTGACTAGTGGCTCCTACAATGAGCAGTTCTTC. The V call is TRBV12-3 or TRBV12-4, the J call TRBJ2-1; D possibly corresponds to TRBD2 (6 bases). This CDR3 is 18 amino acids long. V shed 1 base and J shed 0 bases, with 16 bases lying between them.

The chain recombines TRBV6-5 with TRBJ1-2, with D possibly being TRBD1 (6 bases). This CDR3 comprises 14 residues. Germline V CDR1 and CDR2: MNHEY, SVGAGI. The V and J ends lost 6 bases and 5 bases respectively, with 16 bases between them. CDR3 nucleotides: TGTGCCAGCAGCAAGACAGGAGCCGGGTATGGCTACACCTTC. As protein: CASSKTGAGYGYTF.

This clonotype was seen many times. The V call is TRBV7-2, the J call TRBJ2-7; perhaps TRBD1 as D (5 bases). Germline V gene sequence: CDR1 SGHTA, CDR2 FQGNSA. V dropped 1 base and J dropped 3 bases, with 10 bases sitting between them. The CDR3 consists of 14 residues. CDR3: CASSLGTLFYEQYF. The CDR3 DNA sequence: TGTGCCAGCAGCTTAGGGACACTTTTCTACGAGCAGTACTTC.

The J gene is TRBJ2-3, the V gene TRBV7-2, with D possibly TRBD2 on 5 matching bases. Germline V gene lookup returns CDR1 SGHTA and CDR2 FQGNSA. The CDR3 covers 15 residues. The V and J ends lost 3 bases and 4 bases respectively, with 14 bases between them. This chain's CDR3 is CASSFRGSDADTQYF. Here the CDR3 DNA reads TGTGCCAGCAGCTTTCGCGGGTCGGATGCAGATACGCAGTATTTT.

The chain joins TRBV6-6 to TRBJ1-6; 9 positions agree with TRBD1. V shed 6 bases, J shed 6 bases, and the junction held 9 bases outside the gene matches. Germline V lookup: CDR1 MNHNY, CDR2 SVGAGI (reference sequence). CDR3 size: 16 residues. CDR3 region: CASSTRGQGLNSPLHF. CDR3 in DNA: TGTGCCAGCAGCACCAGGGGACAGGGCCTTAATTCACCCCTCCACTTT.

The chain employs TRBV20-1 and TRBJ1-6; D is unresolved. This CDR3 has 12 amino acids. The V gene lost 0 bases and the J gene lost 11 bases, with 8 bases spanning the gap. The germline V gene has CDR1 DFQATT and CDR2 SNEGSKA (reference sequence). DNA for the CDR3: TGCAGTGCTAGAGATCGAGGGCCACCCCTCCACTTT. It specifies CSARDRGPPLHF.

The chain joins TRBV12-3 or TRBV12-4 to TRBJ1-6; TRBD1 aligns across 10 bases. This CDR3 has 15 residues. V was clipped by 5 bases and J by 5 bases; unmatched bases: 3. The CDR3 DNA follows: TGTGCCAGCAGTAGAGGACAGGGGGATAATTCACCCCTCCACTTT. This sequence encodes CASSRGQGDNSPLHF.

This clonotype has a handful of counts. This chain joins TRBV7-2 and TRBJ2-7; perhaps D is TRBD1 or TRBD2 (5 bases each). Germline loops: CDR1 SGHTA, CDR2 FQGNSA. There are 14 residues in the CDR3. V was shortened by 5 bases and J by 4 bases, with 15 bases between the two germline ends. CDR3 amino acids: CASSPGTKRYEQYF. CDR3 in DNA: TGTGCCAGCAGCCCCGGGACCAAGAGGTACGAGCAGTACTTC.

V is TRBV5-1 and J is TRBJ2-7, with 8 bases fitting TRBD2. The CDR3 extends over 15 amino acids. The J segment lost 2 bases and the V segment lost 2 bases, leaving 6 bases of the junction unmatched. Germline V gene sequence: CDR1 SGHRS, CDR2 YFSETQ. The CDR3 reads CASSFSTSETYEQYF. Written as DNA, the CDR3 is TGCGCCAGCAGCTTTTCGACTAGCGAGACCTACGAGCAGTACTTC. Full variable domain (missing parts from reference TRBV5-1 and TRBJ2-7): KAGVTQTPRYLIKTRGQQVTLSCSPISGHRSVSWYQQTPGQGLQFLFEYFSETQRNKGNFPGRFSGRQFSNSRSEMNVSTLELGDSALYLCASSFSTSETYEQYFGPGTRLTVT.

V usage is TRBV28 and J usage is TRBJ2-3; TRBD1 matches 8 bases. Germline V lookup: CDR1 MDHEN, CDR2 SYDVKM. The CDR3 sequence is 18 residues long. V lost 4 bases, J lost 5 bases, and 17 bases stayed unmatched. The CDR3 loop reads CASSSHHSDRAILDTQYF. The CDR3 nucleotides are TGTGCCAGCAGTTCACATCACTCGGACAGGGCCATCTTAGATACGCAGTATTTT. The whole variable domain, remainder taken from reference TRBV28 and TRBJ2-3, is DVKVTQSSRYLVKRTGEKVFLECVQDMDHENMFWYRQDPGLGLRLIYFSYDVKMKEKGDIPEGYSVSREKKERFSLILESASTNQTSMYLCASSSHHSDRAILDTQYFGPGTRLTVL.

The chain has TRBV7-2 and TRBJ2-7; TRBD2 matches 9 bases. Per germline, CDR1 SGHTA and CDR2 FQGNSA. The CDR3 totals 17 residues. The ends lost 5 bases at V and 0 bases at J; junction bases unmatched: 11. CDR3 nucleotides: TGTGCCAGCAGCATACGACTAGCGGCTAGTATCTCCTACGAGCAGTACTTC. Amino acid sequence: CASSIRLAASISYEQYF.

This clonotype was seen more than once but under ten times. The CDR3 sequence: CASSPDRATNTGELFF. CDR3 DNA sequence: TGTGCCAGCAGCCCCGACAGGGCCACGAACACCGGGGAGCTGTTTTTT. This chain links TRBV7-2 with TRBJ2-2, with 7 bases matching TRBD1. The germline gives CDR1 SGHTA, CDR2 FQGNSA. V shed 5 bases, J shed 0 bases, and the junction held 6 bases outside the gene matches. This CDR3 comprises 16 residues.

The chain couples TRBV7-9 to TRBJ2-5, with 8 positions matching TRBD1. The CDR3 runs to 14 residues. Germline values: CDR1 SEHNR, CDR2 FQNEAQ (reference sequence). Losses at the gene ends were 5 bases for V and 4 bases for J; bases not matched to a gene: 6. CDR3 in DNA: TGTGCCAGCAGCCGACAGGGGCTGCGAGAGACCCAGTACTTC. Its translation is CASSRQGLRETQYF.

The J gene is TRBJ2-1, the V gene TRBV5-4; TRBD2 aligns across 10 bases. This CDR3 comprises 16 residues. The V segment lost 2 bases and the J segment 7 bases; nucleotides outside the gene matches: 9. Germline loops: CDR1 SGHNT, CDR2 YYREEE (reference sequence). CDR3 bases: TGTGCCAGCAGCTTCCCGACTAGCGGGTGGGGGAATGAGCAGTTCTTC. This gives the protein CASSFPTSGWGNEQFF.

This clonotype has only a few counts. This chain joins TRBV2 and TRBJ2-5; tentatively, D is TRBD2 (6 bases). Trimming shortened V by 6 bases and J by 5 bases, and 16 bases separated the two germline ends. Germline-derived CDR1 and CDR2 are SNHLY and FYNNEI. This CDR3 contains 14 residues. The chain's CDR3 is CASSGGSRMETQYF. CDR3 DNA: TGTGCCAGCAGCGGAGGGTCTCGGATGGAGACCCAGTACTTC. Full variable domain (rest looked up from reference TRBV2 and TRBJ2-5): EPEVTQTPSHQVTQMGQEVILRCVPISNHLYFYWYRQILGQKVEFLVSFYNNEISEKSEIFDDQFSVERPDGSNFTLKIRSTKLEDSAMYFCASSGGSRMETQYFGPGTRLLVL.

J is TRBJ1-2 and V is TRBV18; unclear D gene. V was pared by 3 bases and J by 1 base, with 15 bases between. The V gene's germline CDR1 is KGHSH and CDR2 LQKENI. The CDR3 length is 16 residues. CDR3: CASSPDTRALNYGYTF. As DNA, the CDR3 is TGTGCCAGCTCACCTGATACCCGAGCCCTTAACTATGGCTACACCTTC. Using reference TRBV18 and TRBJ1-2 for the parts outside the CDR3, the full variable domain is NAGVMQNPRHLVRRRGQEARLRCSPMKGHSHVYWYRQLPEEGLKFMVYLQKENIIDESGMPKERFSAEFPKEGPSILRIQQVVRGDSAAYFCASSPDTRALNYGYTFGSGTRLTVV.

The V gene is TRBV12-5, the J gene TRBJ1-5; D possibly corresponds to TRBD1 (5 bases). This CDR3 region has 13 residues. The V gene's germline CDR1 is LGHNT and CDR2 FRNRAP. Trimming cost V 8 bases and J 5 bases, with 13 bases left between them. The CDR3 DNA sequence: TGTGCTAGTCACCCCGGGGGTTATCAGCCCCAGCATTTT. This sequence encodes CASHPGGYQPQHF.

This clonotype has more than one count but fewer than ten. The chain carries TRBV20-1 and TRBJ2-3; TRBD2 matches at 11 bases. CDR1 and CDR2 (germline): DFQATT, SNEGSKA (reference sequence). The CDR3 has 13 residues. Written as DNA, the CDR3 is TGCAGCCTTAGCGGGGGGGTGCACGATACGCAGTATTTT. Amino acid sequence: CSLSGGVHDTQYF.